This T cell receptor beta chain is drawn from a study of T-cell memory formation after mild COVID-19. This clonotype was picked up a small number of times. Its antigen is currently unknown. Germline V lookup: CDR1 LNHDA, CDR2 SQIVND (reference sequence). The CDR3 loop spans 15 amino acids. V lost 3 bases and J 5 bases, leaving 16 bases between the germline ends. Study results and limitations: The appearance of some responding clones in pre-infection memory suggested that cross-reactive memory joined.

Each CDR3 protein is one row after TCRdb ran MiXCR on the 5' RACE reads. The table shows approximately 42,000 distinct CDR3 sequences, with 6% to 8.5% occurring only once. The sample consisted of PBMCs or a T cell subset sorted from them (not recorded which). This sequence originates from an adult who had mild COVID-19 (a few samples of this study predate the infection). Cell type and time point are not known. The chain couples TRBV19 to TRBJ2-5; maybe TRBD2 (5 bases). The CDR3 protein is CASSIGDASTETQYF. For the CDR3, the DNA is TGTGCCAGTAGTATCGGGGATGCGTCGACGGAGACCCAGTACTTC.